A selection of T cell receptor beta chains follows, all from one sample in a study of CD8+ T cells in alopecia areata. Using immunoSEQ multiplex PCR, the repertoire was profiled, and TCRdb retains in-frame clones only, with some absent. There are a few hundred thousand clones in the sample; roughly two fifths occur only once, and 2% to 3% lies in the top ten. The sequences come from CD4+ T cells sorted from blood, collected around week 37, from a patient treated with tofacitinib. These receptor sequences come from a human donor with alopecia areata. Both conserved end residues are part of each CDR3.

TRBV5-1	TRBJ2-2	CASSDGLPGELFF
TRBV4-3	TRBJ2-3	CASSQGPTSGMRQYF
TRBV4-1	TRBJ2-3	CASSQDPQDTQYF
TRBV7-3	TRBJ2-1	CASSPTRDSEQFF
TRBV7-2	TRBJ2-7	CASSFATPAYEQYF
TRBV6-6	TRBJ2-7	CASSYDQDEYSYEQYF
TRBV28	TRBJ1-2	CASFFRDRGRPYYGYTF
TRBV6-5	TRBJ2-5	CASSYRGVGETQYF
TRBV29-1	TRBJ2-2	CSVVKAGELFF
TRBV15	TRBJ1-2	CATSRVGREDYGYTF
TRBV5-4	TRBJ2-1	CASSLLTERDEQFF
TRBV23-1	TRBJ2-5	CASSLRTGSHETQYF
TRBV15	TRBJ2-7	CATSRAGLAGHEQYF
TRBV4-3	TRBJ2-2	CASSQVVSTGELFF
TRBV29-1	TRBJ2-1	CSVGKNGEQFF
TRBV9	TRBJ2-2	CASSVAPLGPGELFF
TRBV6-5	TRBJ1-4	CASCRGPDGGEKLFF
TRBV19	TRBJ1-2	CASTGRDRGPGYTF
TRBV7-2	TRBJ2-2	CASRQRDRAFPGELFF
TRBV30	TRBJ2-3	CAWRLAGEFGVTDTQYF
TRBV7-2	TRBJ2-3	CASSSSGSTDTQYF
TRBV2	TRBJ1-1	CASSFEAALAEAFF
TRBV30	TRBJ2-6	CAWCPLSPGANVLTF
TRBV30	TRBJ2-2	CAWTLGLPNTGELFF
TRBV5-1	TRBJ1-2	CASSFTGGLGGYTF
TRBV25-1	TRBJ1-4	CASSEFGSATNEKLFF
TRBV5-1	TRBJ2-1	CASSFPRGEQFF
TRBV5-1	TRBJ2-7	CASSFGQSYEQYF
TRBV15	TRBJ2-2	CATSRGMRERSTGELFF
TRBV11-1	TRBJ1-2	CASSLGLSYGYTF
TRBV6-6	TRBJ2-6	CASSYTGSGANVLTF
TRBV5-4	TRBJ2-6	CASSWSLLGANVLTF
TRBV29-1	TRBJ1-2	CSVRTGEDGYTF
TRBV29-1	TRBJ1-2	CSALSGANYGYTF
TRBV6-4	TRBJ2-3	CASSTTGVSTDTQYF
TRBV15	TRBJ2-7	CATSDRAGKSTYEQYF
TRBV13	TRBJ2-7	CASSLMQGGGRAHEQYF
TRBV7-2	TRBJ2-1	CASSYKQGEGSNEQFF
TRBV6-5	TRBJ2-3	CASSLDIGTDTQYF
TRBV14	TRBJ2-3	CASSQVYAAGGPRDTQYF
TRBV7-2	TRBJ2-3	CASSLGRTPDTQYF
TRBV7-2	TRBJ1-2	CASSRTGQPIYGYTF
TRBV6-5	TRBJ1-2	CASGVGFNYGYTF